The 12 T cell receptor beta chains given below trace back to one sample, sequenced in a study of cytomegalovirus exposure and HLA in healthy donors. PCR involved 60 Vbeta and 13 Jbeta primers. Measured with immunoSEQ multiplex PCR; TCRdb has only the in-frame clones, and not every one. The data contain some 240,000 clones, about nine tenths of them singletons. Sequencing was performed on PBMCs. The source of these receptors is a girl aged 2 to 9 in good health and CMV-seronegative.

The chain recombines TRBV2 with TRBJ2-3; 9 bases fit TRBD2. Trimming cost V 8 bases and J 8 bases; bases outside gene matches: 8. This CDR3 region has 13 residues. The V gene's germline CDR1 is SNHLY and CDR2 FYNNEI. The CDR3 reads CASLETSGATQYF. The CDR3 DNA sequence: TGTGCCAGCCTAGAGACTAGCGGTGCTACGCAGTATTTT.

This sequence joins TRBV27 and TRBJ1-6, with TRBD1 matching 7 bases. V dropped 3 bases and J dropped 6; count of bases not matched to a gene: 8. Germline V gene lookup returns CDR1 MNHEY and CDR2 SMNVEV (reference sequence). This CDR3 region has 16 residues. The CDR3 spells CASSFGWGTANSPLHF. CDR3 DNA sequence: TGTGCCAGCAGTTTTGGATGGGGGACAGCTAATTCACCCCTCCACTTT.

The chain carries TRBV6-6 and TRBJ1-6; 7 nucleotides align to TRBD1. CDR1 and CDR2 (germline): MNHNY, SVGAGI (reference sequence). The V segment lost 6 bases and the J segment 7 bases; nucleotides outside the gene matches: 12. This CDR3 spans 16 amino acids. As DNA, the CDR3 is TGTGCCAGCAGGGCCGCAGCCGGGACAGTGAATTCACCCCTCCACTTT. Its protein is CASRAAAGTVNSPLHF.

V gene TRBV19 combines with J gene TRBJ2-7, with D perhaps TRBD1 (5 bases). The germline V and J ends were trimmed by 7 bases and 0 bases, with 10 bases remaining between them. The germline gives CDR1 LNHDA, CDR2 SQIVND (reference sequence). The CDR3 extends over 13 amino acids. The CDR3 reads CASKNRHSYEQYF. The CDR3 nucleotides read TGTGCCAGTAAAAACAGGCACTCCTACGAGCAGTACTTC.

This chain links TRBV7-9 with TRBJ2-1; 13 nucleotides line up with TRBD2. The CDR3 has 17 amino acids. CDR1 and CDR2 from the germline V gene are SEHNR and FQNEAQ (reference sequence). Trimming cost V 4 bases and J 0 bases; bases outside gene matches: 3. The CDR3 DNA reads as TGTGCCAGCAGCTACAGGACTAGCGGGAGCTCCTACAATGAGCAGTTCTTC. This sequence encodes CASSYRTSGSSYNEQFF.

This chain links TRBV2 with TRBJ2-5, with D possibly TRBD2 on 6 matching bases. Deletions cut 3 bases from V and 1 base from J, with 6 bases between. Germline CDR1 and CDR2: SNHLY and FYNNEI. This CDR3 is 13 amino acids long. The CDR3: CASSDSGQETQYF. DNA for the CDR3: TGTGCCAGCAGTGATAGCGGCCAAGAGACCCAGTACTTC.

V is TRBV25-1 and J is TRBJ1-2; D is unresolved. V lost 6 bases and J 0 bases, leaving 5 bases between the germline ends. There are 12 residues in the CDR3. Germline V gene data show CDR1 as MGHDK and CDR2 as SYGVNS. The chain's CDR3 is CASRDSNYGYTF. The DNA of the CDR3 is TGTGCCAGCAGGGACTCTAACTATGGCTACACCTTC.

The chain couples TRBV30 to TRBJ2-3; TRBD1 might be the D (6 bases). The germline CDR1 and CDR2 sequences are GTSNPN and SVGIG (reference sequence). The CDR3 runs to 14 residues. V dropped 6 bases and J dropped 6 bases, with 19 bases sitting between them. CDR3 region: CACQPGQTWDTQYF. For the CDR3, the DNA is TGTGCCTGCCAACCGGGACAAACGTGGGATACGCAGTATTTT.

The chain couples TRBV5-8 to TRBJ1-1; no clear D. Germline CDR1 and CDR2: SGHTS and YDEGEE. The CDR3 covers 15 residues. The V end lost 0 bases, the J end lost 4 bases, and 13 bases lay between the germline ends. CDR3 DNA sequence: TGTGCCAGCAGCTTGGCTGCTCGTAGCTCCACTGAAGCTTTCTTT. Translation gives CASSLAARSSTEAFF.

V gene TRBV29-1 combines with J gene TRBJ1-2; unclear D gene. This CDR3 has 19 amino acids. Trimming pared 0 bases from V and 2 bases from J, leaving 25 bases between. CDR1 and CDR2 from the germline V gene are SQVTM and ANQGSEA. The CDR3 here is CSVEEGLETPGDLNYGYTF. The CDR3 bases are TGCAGCGTTGAAGAGGGGTTAGAGACTCCGGGAGATCTCAACTATGGCTACACCTTC.

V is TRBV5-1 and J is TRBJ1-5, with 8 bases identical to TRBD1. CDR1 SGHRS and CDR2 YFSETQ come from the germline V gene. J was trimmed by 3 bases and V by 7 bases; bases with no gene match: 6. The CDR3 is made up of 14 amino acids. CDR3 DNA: TGCGCCAGCTGCGGACAGGGAGACAATCAGCCCCAGCATTTT. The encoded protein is CASCGQGDNQPQHF.

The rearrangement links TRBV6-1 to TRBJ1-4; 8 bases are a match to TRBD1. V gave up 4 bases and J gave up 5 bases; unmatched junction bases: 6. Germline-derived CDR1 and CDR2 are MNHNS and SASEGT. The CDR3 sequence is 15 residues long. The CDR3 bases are TGTGCCAGCAGTGCGACAGGGGCCGCGAATGAAAAACTGTTTTTT. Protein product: CASSATGAANEKLFF.